This is a list of T cell receptor beta chains from one sample in a study of vaccination effects on CD4 cells after COVID-19. This table comes from immunoSEQ multiplex PCR, and its TCRdb copy is limited to in-frame clones, with some not included. This sample has around 69,000 clones, with about 67% found just once. The antigens these receptors bind are not known. The sequencing here drew on CD4+ T cells from PBMCs cultured with HCoV-229E spike peptides, taken after COVID-19 vaccination. These receptors came from a human donor who received a COVID-19 vaccine. CDR3s include the opening cysteine and the closing phenylalanine or tryptophan. A D gene is named only where the DNA matches it firmly. Rows give clone size only sometimes, using once, few, many, or a class for an expanded clone.

>TRBV5-1|TRBJ2-2|NA|NA
TGCGCCAGCAGCTTGGCCCTCGCAGGGAGCGGGACCGGGGAGCTGTTTTTT
CASSLALAGSGTGELFF
>TRBV2|TRBJ2-1|once|NA
TGTGCCAGCAGTGACGTATCGCGAAATGAGCAGTTCTTC
CASSDVSRNEQFF
>TRBV4-3|TRBJ2-3|NA|TRBD2
TGCGCCAGCAGCCAAGGGGGCGTGTTCGGGCGGGGGGGCACAGATACGCAGTATTTT
CASSQGGVFGRGGTDTQYF
>TRBV28|TRBJ2-1|NA|TRBD1
TGTGCCAGCAGTTTATCGGACAGGGGGTTTAAAATTTACAATGAGCAGTTCTTC
CASSLSDRGFKIYNEQFF
>TRBV4-1|TRBJ2-4|NA|NA
TGCGCCAGCAGCCGCGTTGGAAACATTCAGTACTTC
CASSRVGNIQYF
>TRBV19|TRBJ2-5|once|NA
TGTGCCAGCAGTACCGGCTCTAGATCTTCGGCCCAGTACTTC
CASSTGSRSSAQYF
>TRBV3-1/TRBV3-2|TRBJ2-1|NA|TRBD2
TGTGCCAGCAGCCCCCGATTAGCGGGGGGGCCAGTTGAGCAGTTCTTC
CASSPRLAGGPVEQFF
>TRBV27|TRBJ2-1|NA|TRBD1
TGTGCCAGCAGTTCTGCCCCACAGGGGGCAAGGAATGAGCAGTTCTTC
CASSSAPQGARNEQFF
>TRBV15|TRBJ1-2|NA|NA
TGTGCCACCAGCAGGCCACAGGGACTAAGCTATGGCTACACCTTC
CATSRPQGLSYGYTF
>TRBV30|TRBJ1-2|NA|NA
TGTGCCTGGAGTGTACCAGGACGTGGCTACACCTTC
CAWSVPGRGYTF
>TRBV7-2|TRBJ1-2|NA|NA
TGTGCCAGCAGCCCGCTAGGGGGGGCTAATTCTAACTATGGCTACACCTTC
CASSPLGGANSNYGYTF
>TRBV7-9|TRBJ2-2|once|NA
TGTGCCAGCAGCTTAATAGGAACCGGGGAGCTGTTTTTT
CASSLIGTGELFF
>TRBV7-2|TRBJ1-2|NA|NA
TGTGCCAGCAGCCCAGTGGGGGGGGCCTATGGCTACACCTTC
CASSPVGGAYGYTF
>TRBV5-1|TRBJ1-1|NA|NA
TGCGCCAGCAGCGGCGACGGGGGAGGCACTGAAGCTTTCTTT
CASSGDGGGTEAFF
>TRBV5-5|TRBJ1-1|many|NA
TGTGCCAGCAGCTTCGATCGGAACACTGAAGCTTTCTTT
CASSFDRNTEAFF